This TCR beta chain was retrieved from a study of blood T cell repertoires in COVID-19. The wider study: The samples span acute and convalescent COVID-19 from the United States, Italy and Spain. In each case, the material was cDNA or gDNA derived from T cells, B-cell-depleted T cells, or PBMCs.

V was clipped by 6 bases and J by 2 bases; unmatched bases: 6. The V gene's germline CDR1 is SQVTM and CDR2 ANQGSEA. The CDR3 sequence is 14 residues long. Per the original methods: Reference gene primer amplification yielded estimated nucleated cell counts. TCRdb's copy holds only in-frame clones and misses some; the assay was immunoSEQ multiplex PCR. The D gene and trimming were derived from the DNA, and the V and J assignments and clone size from that table. The sample holds approximately 80,000 clones, 81% seen once. The chain joins TRBV29-1 to TRBJ1-5; 8 nucleotides align to TRBD1. The sequencing input was peripheral blood. This receptor was obtained from a man older than 75 with acute or convalescent COVID-19. The CDR3 DNA is TGCAGCGTCTCCGACAGGGGCGGCAATCAGCCCCAGCATTTT. Its protein product is CSVSDRGGNQPQHF.